These T cell receptor beta chains were read from a single sample in a study of T cell responses to AZD1222 COVID-19 vaccine. Assay used: immunoSEQ multiplex PCR; TCRdb lists only in-frame clones, some missing. The profile covers over 150,000 clones, with approximately 90% appearing a single time and roughly 4.3% taken by the ten largest. The sequences come from peripheral blood, collected on day 0 of MenACWY control vaccination. The receptors originated from an adult in good health. Each CDR3 is given with its conserved first and last residue. The order of the fields is D gene, clone size, J gene, V gene, CDR3 protein, CDR3 DNA. The D gene is left open where the match is weak. Some rows mark clone size as missing; the rest say once, few, many or name a class of expanded clone.

NA | NA | TRBJ1-2 | TRBV10-2 | CASSESSAEYGYTF | TGCGCCAGCAGTGAGTCGAGTGCCGAATATGGCTACACCTTC
NA | NA | TRBJ1-2 | TRBV28 | CASSLPQGYGYTF | TGTGCCAGCAGTTTACCCCAGGGCTATGGCTACACCTTC
NA | NA | TRBJ1-1 | TRBV29-1 | CSVSLNRNTEAFF | TGCAGCGTTTCCCTCAACAGGAACACTGAAGCTTTCTTT
TRBD1 | NA | TRBJ2-5 | TRBV11-3 | CASSLWGQAPLETQYF | TGTGCCAGCAGCTTATGGGGACAGGCGCCGCTCGAGACCCAGTACTTC
TRBD1 | NA | TRBJ2-7 | TRBV5-1 | CASSSGTGVYEQYF | TGCGCCAGCAGCTCCGGGACAGGGGTCTACGAGCAGTACTTC
NA | NA | TRBJ1-5 | TRBV6-2/TRBV6-3 | CASSSRGGQPQHF | TGTGCCAGCAGTTCGAGGGGAGGACAGCCCCAGCATTTT
NA | NA | TRBJ2-1 | TRBV7-9 | CASSLPGSSYNEQFF | TGTGCCAGCAGCTTACCAGGGAGCTCCTACAATGAGCAGTTCTTC
NA | NA | TRBJ2-2 | TRBV27 | CASSFTGLGTGELFF | TGTGCCAGCAGTTTCACAGGGCTCGGCACCGGGGAGCTGTTTTTT
NA | NA | TRBJ2-2 | TRBV6-5 | CASSYYPGPTGELFF | TGTGCCAGCAGTTACTATCCAGGGCCCACCGGGGAGCTGTTTTTT
TRBD2 | NA | TRBJ2-7 | TRBV6-5 | CASSYLVAGVPYEQYF | TGTGCCAGCAGTTACCTGGTAGCGGGAGTCCCGTACGAGCAGTACTTC
TRBD1 | NA | TRBJ1-2 | TRBV30 | CAWSVLTTGGWGGYTF | TGTGCCTGGAGTGTATTAACGACAGGGGGTTGGGGTGGCTACACCTTC
TRBD1 | NA | TRBJ1-2 | TRBV19 | CASVTSWTGTDYGYTF | TGTGCCAGTGTTACGAGTTGGACAGGGACGGACTATGGCTACACCTTC
NA | NA | TRBJ2-7 | TRBV3-1/TRBV3-2 | CASSPRVRGRYEQYF | TGTGCCAGCAGTCCACGTGTTCGGGGCCGGTACGAGCAGTACTTC
NA | NA | TRBJ2-7 | TRBV29-1 | CSVVRAYEQYF | TGCAGCGTTGTCAGGGCGTACGAGCAGTACTTC
TRBD2 | once | TRBJ2-7 | TRBV18 | CASSPPTSGTYEQYF | TGTGCCAGCTCACCACCGACTAGCGGAACCTACGAGCAGTACTTC
TRBD2 | NA | TRBJ2-1 | TRBV6-2/TRBV6-3 | CASSPFGRSSTSGRASEQFF | TGTGCCAGCAGTCCCTTTGGGAGGAGCTCTACTAGCGGGAGGGCCTCCGAGCAGTTCTTC
NA | NA | TRBJ1-1 | TRBV27 | CASGPVQAFTEAFF | TGTGCCAGCGGTCCCGTTCAGGCTTTCACTGAAGCTTTCTTT
NA | NA | TRBJ1-1 | TRBV10-2 | CASSNRDTTEAFF | TGCGCCAGCAGCAACAGGGATACCACTGAAGCTTTCTTT
NA | once | TRBJ2-2 | TRBV30 | CATHRGPTGELFF | TGTGCCACCCACCGGGGCCCCACCGGGGAGCTGTTTTTT
TRBD1 | NA | TRBJ1-1 | TRBV18 | CASSPPGGETEAFF | TGTGCCAGCTCACCCCCAGGGGGCGAGACTGAAGCTTTCTTT
TRBD2 | once | TRBJ2-1 | TRBV19 | CASSIVNLVRGVGTSGNEQFF | TGTGCCAGTAGTATAGTGAATCTGGTGAGAGGGGTGGGGACTAGCGGCAATGAGCAGTTCTTC
TRBD1 | few | TRBJ1-2 | TRBV6-5 | CASRTGNYGYTF | TGTGCCAGCAGGACAGGGAACTATGGCTACACCTTC
NA | NA | TRBJ1-2 | TRBV5-4 | CASSLAPASTYGYTF | TGTGCCAGCAGCTTGGCCCCAGCGTCGACCTATGGCTACACCTTC
NA | few | TRBJ2-7 | TRBV28 | CASRIQGSYEQYF | TGTGCCAGCAGGATTCAGGGTTCCTACGAGCAGTACTTC
NA | NA | TRBJ1-4 | TRBV28 | CASSVTVSNEKLFF | TGTGCCAGCTCAGTGACAGTAAGCAATGAAAAACTGTTTTTT
NA | NA | TRBJ2-3 | TRBV30 | CAWGRETTSTDTQYF | TGTGCCTGGGGACGCGAAACAACAAGCACAGATACGCAGTATTTT
NA | NA | TRBJ2-7 | TRBV5-6 | CASSLGVGTYEQYF | TGTGCCAGCAGCTTGGGCGTAGGGACCTACGAGCAGTACTTC
NA | NA | TRBJ2-7 | TRBV3-1/TRBV3-2 | CASSQDAYEQYF | TGTGCCAGCAGCCAGGATGCCTACGAGCAGTACTTC
NA | once | TRBJ2-1 | TRBV3-1/TRBV3-2 | CASSQYLYNEQFF | TGTGCCAGCAGCCAATACCTGTACAATGAGCAGTTCTTC
NA | NA | TRBJ2-2 | TRBV28 | CASSFHPNGELFF | TGTGCCAGCAGTTTTCATCCGAACGGGGAGCTGTTTTTT
TRBD1 | NA | TRBJ2-7 | TRBV30 | CAWSVLNRGGEQYF | TGTGCCTGGAGTGTACTTAACAGGGGCGGCGAGCAGTACTTC
TRBD1 | NA | TRBJ1-4 | TRBV6-5 | CASRATGVTSEKLFF | TGTGCCAGCAGGGCGACAGGGGTAACGAGTGAAAAACTGTTTTTT
TRBD1 | NA | TRBJ2-6 | TRBV19 | CASSPRQGHLSGANVLTF | TGTGCCAGTAGTCCTAGACAGGGGCATTTATCTGGGGCCAACGTCCTGACTTTC
NA | NA | TRBJ1-2 | TRBV11-2 | CASSLEFRSYGYTF | TGTGCCAGCAGCTTAGAGTTCAGAAGCTATGGCTACACCTTC
TRBD1 | NA | TRBJ2-7 | TRBV7-8 | CASSLPRGDRVSYEQYF | TGTGCCAGCAGCCTACCCCGAGGGGACAGGGTTTCCTACGAGCAGTACTTC
NA | NA | TRBJ2-2 | TRBV2 | CASSDPGTHTGELFF | TGTGCCAGCAGTGATCCAGGTACTCACACCGGGGAGCTGTTTTTT
TRBD2 | NA | TRBJ2-3 | TRBV3-1/TRBV3-2 | CASSQVSIAGLDTQYF | TGTGCCAGCAGCCAAGTGTCCATAGCGGGGCTTGATACGCAGTATTTT
TRBD1 | NA | TRBJ2-1 | TRBV11-3 | CASSLDWTGGLEQFF | TGTGCCAGCAGCTTAGACTGGACAGGGGGCCTTGAGCAGTTCTTC
NA | NA | TRBJ1-2 | TRBV11-3 | CASSRYTVADYGYTF | TGTGCCAGCAGCCGTTACACGGTTGCAGACTATGGCTACACCTTC
NA | NA | TRBJ2-1 | TRBV7-3 | CASSLAITSRYSYNEQFF | TGTGCCAGCAGCTTAGCGATAACATCCCGTTACTCCTACAATGAGCAGTTCTTC
TRBD1 | NA | TRBJ1-2 | TRBV7-9 | CASSLARGRGYGYTF | TGTGCCAGCAGCTTAGCGAGGGGGCGCGGCTATGGCTACACCTTC
TRBD2 | NA | TRBJ2-1 | TRBV9 | CASSAARLADYNEQFF | TGTGCCAGCAGCGCAGCGCGACTAGCGGACTACAATGAGCAGTTCTTC
NA | NA | TRBJ1-1 | TRBV4-3 | CASSLQRDTEAFF | TGCGCCAGCAGTTTACAGAGGGACACTGAAGCTTTCTTT
TRBD1 | NA | TRBJ1-4 | TRBV10-2 | CATMGQGLPTNEKLFF | TGCGCCACCATGGGACAGGGCCTCCCAACTAATGAAAAACTGTTTTTT
TRBD1 | few | TRBJ1-5 | TRBV5-1 | CASSTSGQGASQPQHF | TGCGCCAGCAGCACGTCGGGACAGGGGGCTTCTCAGCCCCAGCATTTT
NA | NA | TRBJ2-7 | TRBV7-8 | CASSLILNSYEQYF | TGTGCCAGCAGCTTAATACTTAACTCCTACGAGCAGTACTTC
NA | few | TRBJ2-7 | TRBV19 | CASSPRRASNEQYF | TGTGCCAGTAGCCCCCGTAGGGCCTCCAACGAGCAGTACTTC
NA | NA | TRBJ1-5 | TRBV7-7 | CASSPARGGGNQPQHF | TGTGCTAGCAGCCCAGCGCGGGGTGGGGGCAATCAGCCCCAGCATTTT
NA | NA | TRBJ1-5 | TRBV19 | CASQEGSNQPQHF | TGTGCCAGTCAAGAAGGCAGCAATCAGCCCCAGCATTTT
NA | NA | TRBJ2-3 | TRBV6-5 | CASSYLGTDTQYF | TGTGCCAGCAGTTACCTAGGCACAGATACGCAGTATTTT
TRBD1 | NA | TRBJ1-2 | TRBV28 | CASSLGQDANYGYTF | TGTGCCAGCAGTCTGGGACAGGATGCTAACTATGGCTACACCTTC
NA | NA | TRBJ2-7 | TRBV3-1/TRBV3-2 | CASSQDLASPGHEQYF | TGTGCCAGCAGCCAAGACCTAGCTTCCCCGGGCCACGAGCAGTACTTC
NA | NA | TRBJ1-6 | TRBV6-1 | CASSEERGLMMGPLHF | TGTGCCAGCAGTGAAGAAAGGGGGTTGATGATGGGACCCCTCCACTTT